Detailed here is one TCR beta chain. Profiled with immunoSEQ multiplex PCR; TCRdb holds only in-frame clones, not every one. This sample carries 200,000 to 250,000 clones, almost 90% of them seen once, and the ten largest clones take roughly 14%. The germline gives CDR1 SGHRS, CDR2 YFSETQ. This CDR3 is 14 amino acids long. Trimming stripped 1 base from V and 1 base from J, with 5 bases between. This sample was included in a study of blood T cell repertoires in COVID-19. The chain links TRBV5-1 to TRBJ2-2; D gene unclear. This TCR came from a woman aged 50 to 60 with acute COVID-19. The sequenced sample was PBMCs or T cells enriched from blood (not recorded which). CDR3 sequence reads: CASSLTGNTGELFF. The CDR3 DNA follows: TGCGCCAGCAGCTTGACGGGGAACACCGGGGAGCTGTTTTTT. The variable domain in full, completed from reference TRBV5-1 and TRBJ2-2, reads KAGVTQTPRYLIKTRGQQVTLSCSPISGHRSVSWYQQTPGQGLQFLFEYFSETQRNKGNFPGRFSGRQFSNSRSEMNVSTLELGDSALYLCASSLTGNTGELFFGEGSRLTVL.